The rows below give T cell receptor beta chains drawn from one sample of a study of T cell responses to AZD1222 COVID-19 vaccine. Assay: immunoSEQ multiplex PCR; the TCRdb copy retains only in-frame clones and omits some. The table includes roughly 120,000 clones, 70% to 85% detected once. The sample was peripheral blood, taken on day 0 of AZD1222 vaccination. The receptors originated from an adult in good health. Each CDR3 is given with its conserved first and last residue. The order of the fields is CDR3 protein, CDR3 DNA, D gene, V gene, J gene, clone size. D genes are given only for firm matches. Size tells how often a clone was seen (once, few, many) or the class of an expanded clone, and some rows leave it out.

CASSIVGYDNEQFF,TGTGCCAGTAGTATTGTTGGATATGACAATGAGCAGTTCTTC,.,TRBV19,TRBJ2-1,.
CASSPGTFSYEQYF,TGTGCCAGCAGCCCAGGGACGTTCTCCTACGAGCAGTACTTC,.,TRBV9,TRBJ2-7,.
CASGDTQYF,TGTGCCAGCGGAGATACGCAGTATTTT,.,TRBV19,TRBJ2-3,.
CASTSGSETQYF,TGTGCCAGTACCAGCGGTTCGGAGACCCAGTACTTC,.,TRBV19,TRBJ2-5,.
CSARTTYNEQFF,TGCAGCGCCCGGACAACATACAATGAGCAGTTCTTC,.,TRBV29-1,TRBJ2-1,.
CATRAPKNTEAFF,TGTGCCACCCGGGCCCCAAAGAACACTGAAGCTTTCTTT,.,TRBV6-5,TRBJ1-1,.
CASSSGQGKTQYF,TGTGCCAGCAGCTCAGGACAGGGGAAGACCCAGTACTTC,TRBD1,TRBV5-8,TRBJ2-5,.
CASSLDRLTEAFF,TGTGCCAGCAGTTTGGACAGGCTCACTGAAGCTTTCTTT,TRBD1,TRBV27,TRBJ1-1,.
CASSLGQLYPKGYTF,TGTGCCAGCAGCTTAGGGCAGCTCTACCCGAAGGGCTACACCTTC,.,TRBV11-3,TRBJ1-2,.
CASYHPEGTGELFF,TGTGCCAGCTATCACCCAGAGGGAACCGGGGAGCTGTTTTTT,.,TRBV2,TRBJ2-2,.
CASSQELDSANTGELFF,TGTGCCAGCAGCCAAGAGTTGGATAGCGCGAACACCGGGGAGCTGTTTTTT,.,TRBV3-1/TRBV3-2,TRBJ2-2,.
CSAGQSYNEQFF,TGCAGCGCTGGACAGAGCTACAATGAGCAGTTCTTC,.,TRBV29-1,TRBJ2-1,.
CASTTPGQGASYTF,TGTGCCAGCACCACCCCAGGACAGGGGGCATCCTACACCTTC,TRBD1,TRBV7-8,TRBJ1-2,.
CASSSRLAPTYEQYF,TGTGCCAGCAGCTCACGTCTAGCGCCTACCTACGAGCAGTACTTC,.,TRBV7-2,TRBJ2-7,.
CASSPRTGNTGELFF,TGTGCCAGCAGCCCCCGGACAGGGAACACCGGGGAGCTGTTTTTT,TRBD1,TRBV7-9,TRBJ2-2,once
CASSLEREALRETQYF,TGTGCCAGCAGCTTAGAGAGGGAGGCCCTTAGGGAGACCCAGTACTTC,.,TRBV7-8,TRBJ2-5,.
CASSPEAGGVQETQYF,TGTGCCAGCAGCCCGGAGGCAGGGGGAGTCCAAGAGACCCAGTACTTC,TRBD1,TRBV5-4,TRBJ2-5,.
CASKGWGNSPLHF,TGTGCCAGCAAAGGTTGGGGGAATTCACCCCTCCACTTT,.,TRBV28,TRBJ1-6,.
CASSGDRGPNYGYTF,TGTGCCAGCTCTGGGGACCGAGGTCCCAACTATGGCTACACCTTC,.,TRBV18,TRBJ1-2,.
CASSQVMGEQYF,TGTGCCAGCAGCCAAGTAATGGGCGAGCAGTACTTC,.,TRBV3-1/TRBV3-2,TRBJ2-7,.
CATRGRDTGELFF,TGTGCGACCCGGGGGAGGGACACCGGGGAGCTGTTTTTT,TRBD2,TRBV6-5,TRBJ2-2,.
CASSGSGRSYNEQFF,TGTGCCAGCAGCGGATCTGGTCGCTCCTACAATGAGCAGTTCTTC,.,TRBV6-2/TRBV6-3,TRBJ2-1,.
CASSWPGSGGDYHEQYF,TGTGCCAGCAGTTGGCCAGGGTCAGGGGGCGACTACCACGAGCAGTACTTC,TRBD1,TRBV28,TRBJ2-7,few
CASSVGSHLSYEQYF,TGTGCCAGCAGTGTTGGCAGCCATCTCTCCTACGAGCAGTACTTC,.,TRBV25-1,TRBJ2-7,few
CASSFPGGSNQPQHF,TGTGCCAGCAGCTTCCCGGGCGGGAGCAATCAGCCCCAGCATTTT,.,TRBV7-6,TRBJ1-5,.
CASSLAGDTGELFF,TGCGCCAGCAGCTTGGCTGGGGACACCGGGGAGCTGTTTTTT,.,TRBV5-1,TRBJ2-2,once
CASSGANYGYTF,TGTGCCAGCAGTGGAGCTAACTATGGCTACACCTTC,.,TRBV28,TRBJ1-2,.
CASSRGSQETQYF,TGTGCCAGCAGTAGGGGGAGCCAAGAGACCCAGTACTTC,.,TRBV2,TRBJ2-5,.
CASSLAGGITGELFF,TGTGCCAGCAGCCTGGCCGGGGGGATCACCGGGGAGCTGTTTTTT,TRBD2,TRBV9,TRBJ2-2,.
CASSYSGEESSPLHF,TGTGCCAGCAGTTACTCAGGAGAGGAGAGTTCACCCCTCCACTTT,.,TRBV6-5,TRBJ1-6,.
CASSVRTGGNEQYF,TGTGCCAGCAGCGTTAGGACAGGGGGCAACGAGCAGTACTTC,TRBD1,TRBV9,TRBJ2-7,.
CASTGDYSYNEQFF,TGTGCCAGCACCGGGGACTACTCCTACAATGAGCAGTTCTTC,TRBD2,TRBV6-5,TRBJ2-1,.
CASTIAGFQETQYF,TGTGCCAGCACGATAGCGGGATTTCAAGAGACCCAGTACTTC,TRBD2,TRBV28,TRBJ2-5,.
CASSGQGANTGELFF,TGCGCCAGCAGTGGACAGGGCGCGAACACCGGGGAGCTGTTTTTT,TRBD1,TRBV10-2,TRBJ2-2,.
CASIRMAWGKTFQPQHF,TGTGCCAGCATCCGAATGGCATGGGGCAAAACCTTTCAGCCCCAGCATTTT,.,TRBV7-9,TRBJ1-5,.
CASSLTQQANTEAFF,TGTGCCAGCAGCCTTACCCAACAGGCGAACACTGAAGCTTTCTTT,.,TRBV3-1/TRBV3-2,TRBJ1-1,.
CASSDAGGSYEQYF,TGTGCCAGCAGTGACGCGGGGGGGTCCTACGAGCAGTACTTC,TRBD2,TRBV25-1,TRBJ2-7,.
CASSLFGQPQHF,TGTGCCAGCAGTTTATTCGGTCAGCCCCAGCATTTT,.,TRBV28,TRBJ1-5,.
CASSLFLANTGELFF,TGTGCCAGCAGTTTATTCCTAGCCAACACCGGGGAGCTGTTTTTT,.,TRBV27,TRBJ2-2,once
CASNGPQGIMGEPQHF,TGTGCCAGCAATGGGCCACAGGGGATCATGGGGGAGCCCCAGCATTTT,TRBD1,TRBV28,TRBJ1-5,.
CASSSYRTYNSPLHF,TGTGCCAGTAGCAGCTACCGTACCTATAATTCACCCCTCCACTTT,.,TRBV19,TRBJ1-6,many
CASTRGQGYNSPLHF,TGTGCCAGCACCAGAGGACAGGGCTATAATTCACCCCTCCACTTT,TRBD1,TRBV6-5,TRBJ1-6,.